A single sample is the source of the 16 T cell receptor beta chains below, sequenced in a study of blood T cell repertoires in COVID-19. Profiling relied on immunoSEQ multiplex PCR, and the TCRdb table lists in-frame clones only, not all of them. The sample has 150,000 to 200,000 clones, 89% seen once. Specimen: PBMCs or T cells enriched from blood (not recorded which). These receptors were taken from a woman aged 18 to 35 who had recovered from COVID-19.

The rearrangement links TRBV4-2 to TRBJ1-2; 7 nucleotides match TRBD1. The V segment lost 3 bases and the J segment 5 bases; nucleotides outside the gene matches: 9. Germline values: CDR1 LGHNA, CDR2 YNFKEQ. The CDR3 loop spans 15 amino acids. CDR3 sequence: CASSHDRDLGYGYTF. CDR3 nucleotides: TGTGCCAGCAGCCACGACAGGGACCTAGGGTATGGCTACACCTTC.

The CDR3 sequence is CASSPDYRDTEAFF. The CDR3 nucleotides read TGTGCCAGCAGCCCGGATTACAGGGACACTGAAGCTTTCTTT. The chain links TRBV7-9 to TRBJ1-1, with TRBD1 as a possible D gene (6 bases). CDR1 is SEHNR, CDR2 FQNEAQ, per germline (reference sequence). CDR3 size: 14 residues. V was cut by 5 bases and J by 3 bases, with 13 bases left in between.

V usage is TRBV27 and J usage is TRBJ1-2; D ambiguous. There are 14 residues in the CDR3. Between the trimmed V and J ends, which lost 6 bases and 4 bases, there was a span of 15 bases. Germline V gene lookup returns CDR1 MNHEY and CDR2 SMNVEV (reference sequence). The CDR3 DNA follows: TGTGCCAGCAGGCAGAGCGCCACCGTCTATGGCTACACCTTC. Protein: CASRQSATVYGYTF.

The chain uses TRBV7-7 and TRBJ1-1, with a weak D call TRBD1 (5 bases). The CDR3 has 13 amino acids. Trimming removed 3 bases at V and 5 bases at J, with 10 bases between. Germline lookup yields CDR1 SSHAT and CDR2 FNYEAQ (reference sequence). The DNA of the CDR3 is TGTGCCAGCAGCTTGTCCGGGGGGACTGAAGCTTTCTTT. Translation: CASSLSGGTEAFF.

The chain uses TRBV3-1 (or the pseudogene TRBV3-2) and TRBJ2-7; tentatively, D is TRBD2 (6 bases). This CDR3 is 16 amino acids long. The V end was cut by 0 bases, the J end by 5 bases, with 17 bases between. CDR1 is LGHDT and CDR2 is YNNKEL in the germline V gene (reference sequence). For the CDR3, the DNA is TGTGCCAGCAGCCAAGATAGCGGCTATCCGAGCAACGAGCAGTACTTC. Its translation is CASSQDSGYPSNEQYF.

The genes are TRBV2 and TRBJ1-3, with D perhaps matching TRBD1 (5 bases). Trimming removed 4 bases at V and 0 bases at J, with 13 bases between. Germline V gives CDR1 SNHLY, CDR2 FYNNEI. The CDR3 has 16 residues. CDR3 sequence (DNA): TGTGCCAGCAGTGGACAGCTACCCTCCTCTGGAAACACCATATATTTT. Translated: CASSGQLPSSGNTIYF.

V is TRBV15 and J is TRBJ2-3, with D tentatively TRBD2 (5 bases). CDR1 is LNHNV and CDR2 is YYDKDF in the germline V gene (reference sequence). The V gene lost 2 bases and the J gene lost 4 bases, with 13 bases spanning the gap. This CDR3 has 15 residues. The DNA of the CDR3 is TGTGCCACCAGCAGACCGGGGATTGAAGCAGATACGCAGTATTTT. Its protein product is CATSRPGIEADTQYF.

This chain uses TRBV30 with TRBJ1-2; D is possibly TRBD1 (6 bases). The V and J ends lost 2 bases and 5 bases respectively, with 18 bases between them. The CDR3 is 15 amino acids. CDR1 is GTSNPN, CDR2 SVGIG, per germline (reference sequence). CDR3 in DNA: TGTGCCTGGAGTCCTGAGACAGGCGCCACATATGGCTACACCTTC. This translates into CAWSPETGATYGYTF. Combining the CDR3 with reference TRBV30 and TRBJ1-2 gives the whole variable domain SQTIHQWPATLVQPVGSPLSLECTVEGTSNPNLYWYRQAAGRGLQLLFYSVGIGQISSEVPQNLSASRPQDRQFILSSKKLLLSDSGFYLCAWSPETGATYGYTFGSGTRLTVV.

V is TRBV12-5 and J is TRBJ1-1, with D perhaps TRBD1 (6 bases). Between the trimmed V and J ends, which lost 6 bases and 8 bases, there was a span of 10 bases. The germline gives CDR1 LGHNT, CDR2 FRNRAP. This CDR3 comprises 11 residues. CDR3 nucleotide sequence: TGTGCTAGTGGCCTGCAGGGGGAAGCTTTCTTT. It encodes CASGLQGEAFF.

The chain joins TRBV28 to TRBJ1-3, with TRBD1 matching over 9 bases. The CDR3 has 13 amino acids. Germline CDR1 and CDR2: MDHEN and SYDVKM. V was pared by 3 bases and J by 10 bases, with 4 bases of the junction left unmatched. The CDR3: CASSFRTGETIYF. The CDR3 nucleotides are TGTGCCAGCAGTTTCCGGACAGGGGAAACCATATATTTT.

This clone was seen more than once but under ten times. V usage is TRBV7-6 and J usage is TRBJ1-1; 9 bases agree with TRBD1. The length of the CDR3 is 18 residues. After removal of 2 bases from V and 3 bases from J, the junction contained 13 bases not matched to a gene. Germline-derived CDR1 and CDR2 are SGHVS and FNYEAQ. CDR3 sequence (DNA): TGTGCCAGCAGCTTATTGGGCTCTGTAGACAGGGGGTACACTGAAGCTTTCTTT. It translates to CASSLLGSVDRGYTEAFF.

The rearrangement joins TRBV28 to TRBJ1-4, with D perhaps matching TRBD1 (5 bases). This CDR3 contains 15 residues. Germline CDR1 reads MDHEN; CDR2 reads SYDVKM. The V gene lost 2 bases and the J gene lost 12 bases, with 19 bases spanning the gap. The CDR3 loop reads CASSLRGLSWGELFF. The CDR3 coding sequence is TGTGCCAGCAGTTTAAGAGGTCTATCTTGGGGGGAACTGTTTTTT.

The CDR3 region is CASSSGGAYNEQFF. DNA of the CDR3: TGCGCCAGCAGCTCCGGGGGGGCCTACAATGAGCAGTTCTTC. This sequence joins TRBV5-1 and TRBJ2-1, with 8 bases matching TRBD2. Per germline, CDR1 SGHRS and CDR2 YFSETQ. Losses at the gene ends were 3 bases for V and 2 bases for J; bases not matched to a gene: 1. This CDR3 is 14 amino acids long. The full variable domain, with the rest looked up from reference TRBV5-1 and TRBJ2-1, is KAGVTQTPRYLIKTRGQQVTLSCSPISGHRSVSWYQQTPGQGLQFLFEYFSETQRNKGNFPGRFSGRQFSNSRSEMNVSTLELGDSALYLCASSSGGAYNEQFFGPGTRLTVL.

V gene TRBV2 combines with J gene TRBJ1-6; D gene unclear. The V gene's germline CDR1 is SNHLY and CDR2 FYNNEI. The CDR3 has 12 amino acids. V lost 7 bases to trimming and J lost 10 bases, with 11 bases between them. The CDR3, as DNA: TGTGCCAGCAATCGGTTGAAGTCACCCCTCCACTTT. Its protein product is CASNRLKSPLHF.

The genes are TRBV30 and TRBJ2-7, with TRBD1 matching over 8 bases. This CDR3 comprises 16 residues. In germline, CDR1 is GTSNPN, CDR2 SVGIG (reference sequence). V shed 8 bases and J 3 bases; nucleotides not matched to a gene: 18. In DNA form, the CDR3 reads TGTGCCCATGACAAAACCCGGACAGGGAAATACTACGAGCAGTACTTC. As protein: CAHDKTRTGKYYEQYF.

The CDR3 DNA follows: TGCAGCGTTGGGACAGGGAATGAAAAACTGTTTTTT. It encodes CSVGTGNEKLFF. The chain recombines TRBV29-1 with TRBJ1-4; 8 nucleotides align to TRBD1. Germline V gene data show CDR1 as SQVTM and CDR2 as ANQGSEA. Trimming removed 4 bases from V and 5 bases from J; junction bases left unmatched: 0. This CDR3 has 12 amino acids.